This T cell receptor beta chain was identified in a study of neurological immune-mediated disorders. Study results and caveats: HTLV-1-associated myelopathy ranked highest for TCR clonal expansion and multiple sclerosis lowest, beneath healthy controls. Among expanded clones, no CDR3 amino acid sequences were shared across subjects, a pattern suggesting private repertoires in all groups.

The making of cDNA relied on 5'RACE with 10-nucleotide random UMIs. TCRdb analysed the 5' RACE reads with MiXCR anew, one entry per CDR3 protein. The table records tens of thousands of distinct CDR3 sequences, 9.7% of them present only once. After removal of 2 bases from V and 4 bases from J, the junction contained 10 bases not matched to a gene. The germline gives CDR1 SGHDN, CDR2 FVKESK. The CDR3 sequence is 16 residues long. This clonotype showed up many times. Its specificity is not known. Time point defined: longitudinal time-point 2. 2 million unsorted PBMCs were stored in RNAlater at -80 °C before RNA extraction.

Material: PBMCs. The V gene is TRBV14, the J gene TRBJ2-5; 7 bases are a match to TRBD1. The clonotype comes from a man in his thirties or forties in good health. The CDR3 spells CASSQFEGDRGETQYF. CDR3 DNA sequence: TGTGCCAGCAGCCAATTCGAGGGGGACAGAGGAGAGACCCAGTACTTC.